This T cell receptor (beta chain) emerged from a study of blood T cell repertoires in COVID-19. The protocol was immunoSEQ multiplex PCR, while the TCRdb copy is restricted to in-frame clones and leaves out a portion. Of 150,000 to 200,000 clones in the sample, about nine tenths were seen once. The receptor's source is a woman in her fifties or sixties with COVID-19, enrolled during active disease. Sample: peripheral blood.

CDR3 in amino acids: CAKDRGDHEQYF. In DNA form, the CDR3 reads TGTGCGAAGGACAGGGGGGACCACGAGCAGTACTTC. V and J are TRBV30 and TRBJ2-7; 10 nucleotides match TRBD1. CDR1 and CDR2 from the germline V gene are GTSNPN and SVGIG (reference sequence). CDR3 length: 12 residues.